Detailed here is one TCR beta chain. The protocol was immunoSEQ multiplex PCR, while the TCRdb copy is restricted to in-frame clones and leaves out a portion. The sample comprises about 120,000 clones, around 79% of which are singletons, and under 3% rests with the top ten. V trimming: 7 bases; J trimming: 5 bases; junction bases outside the gene matches: 6. In germline, CDR1 is LGHDT, CDR2 YNNKEL (reference sequence). The CDR3 runs to 15 residues. These data originate in a study of blood T cell repertoires in COVID-19. V is TRBV3-1 (or the pseudogene TRBV3-2) and J is TRBJ2-1, with TRBD2 matching over 12 bases. The specimen sequenced was peripheral blood. The TCR sequence derives from a man between 65 and 85 years old with acute or convalescent COVID-19. The CDR3 nucleotides are TGTGCCAGCACATCCGGGACTAGCGGGCACAATGAGCAGTTCTTC. Translated, it gives CASTSGTSGHNEQFF.